The TCR beta chain described here comes from a study of T cell responses to AZD1222 COVID-19 vaccine. As for this clone: Its antigen is currently unknown.

Findings and caveats of the study: Seropositive status at baseline applied to only a handful of AZD1222 recipients. Spike was spanned by vaccine-associated CD4 TCRs, with dominance at 160-218 and 743-854. In a largely white British group with more females than males, clonal diversity was possibly underestimated.

Generated by immunoSEQ multiplex PCR, the TCRdb table keeps only in-frame clones and is missing some. Here the sample spans fewer than 120,000 clones, about 94% being singletons. Sequenced material: peripheral blood, taken 28 days after the second AZD1222 dose. The receptor was derived from an adult who received the AZD1222 COVID-19 vaccine.

The CDR3 is CASSGWGSEQFF. For the CDR3, the DNA is TGCGCCAGCAGTGGATGGGGGTCTGAGCAGTTCTTC. This chain uses TRBV10-1 with TRBJ2-1; either TRBD1 or TRBD2 may supply D (5 bases each). In germline, CDR1 is WNHNN, CDR2 SYGVQD (reference sequence). The germline V and J ends were trimmed by 4 bases and 9 bases, with 10 bases remaining between them. The CDR3 extends over 12 amino acids.